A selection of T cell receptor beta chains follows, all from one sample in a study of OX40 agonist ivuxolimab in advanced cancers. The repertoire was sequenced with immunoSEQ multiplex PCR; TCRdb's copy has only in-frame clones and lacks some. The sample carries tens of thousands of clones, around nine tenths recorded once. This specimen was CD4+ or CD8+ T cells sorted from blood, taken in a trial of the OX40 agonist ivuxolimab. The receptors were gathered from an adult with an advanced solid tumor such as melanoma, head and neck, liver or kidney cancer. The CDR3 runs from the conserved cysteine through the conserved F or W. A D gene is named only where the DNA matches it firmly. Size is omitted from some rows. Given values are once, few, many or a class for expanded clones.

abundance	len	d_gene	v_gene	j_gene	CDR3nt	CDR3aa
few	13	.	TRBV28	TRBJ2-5	TGTGCCAGCAGTTTATATTTCCAAGAGACCCAGTACTTC	CASSLYFQETQYF
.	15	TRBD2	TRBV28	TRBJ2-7	TGTGCCAGCAGTTTCCTGGGGGGGACCGTCGACGAGCAGTACTTC	CASSFLGGTVDEQYF
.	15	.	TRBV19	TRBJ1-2	TGTGCCAGTAGTAAAGGAGCGGCTGAGGGGCGAGGCTACACCTTC	CASSKGAAEGRGYTF
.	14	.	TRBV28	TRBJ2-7	TGTGCCAGCAGTCCCCCCCCCAGCCTGGCGGGGCAGTACTTC	CASSPPPSLAGQYF
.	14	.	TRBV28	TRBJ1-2	TGTGCCAGCAGTCCCACTAACAGGGTGGGTGGCTACACCTTC	CASSPTNRVGGYTF
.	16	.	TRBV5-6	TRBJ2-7	TGTGCCAGCAGCTTGGGAACGGGTGACCCCTCCTACGAGCAGTACTTC	CASSLGTGDPSYEQYF
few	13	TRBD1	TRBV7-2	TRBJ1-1	TGTGCCAGCAGCGTAGGGACAGACACTGAAGCTTTCTTT	CASSVGTDTEAFF
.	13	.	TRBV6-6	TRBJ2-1	TGTGCCACCCTTGAGACTGGGAGGAATGAGCAGTTCTTC	CATLETGRNEQFF
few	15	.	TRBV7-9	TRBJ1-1	TGTGCCAGCAGGCCGTACAGGAACATGAACACTGAAGCTTTCTTT	CASRPYRNMNTEAFF
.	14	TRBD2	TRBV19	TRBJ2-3	TGTGCCAGTAGGGAGCGGGGACGCACAGATACGCAGTATTTT	CASRERGRTDTQYF
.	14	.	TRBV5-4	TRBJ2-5	TGTGCCAGCAGCTTACTAGCTACCCAAGAGACCCAGTACTTC	CASSLLATQETQYF
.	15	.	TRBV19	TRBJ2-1	TGTGCCAGTAGTATATCGGCTAGCGCTTACAATGAGCAGTTCTTC	CASSISASAYNEQFF
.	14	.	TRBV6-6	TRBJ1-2	TGTGCCAGCAGACCCCTTAAGGTGGACTATGGCTACACCTTC	CASRPLKVDYGYTF
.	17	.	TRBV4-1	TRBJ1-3	TGCGCCAGCAGCCAAGGGTTGCCCTCAAGCTCTGGAAACACCATATATTTT	CASSQGLPSSSGNTIYF
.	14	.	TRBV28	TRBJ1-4	TGTGCCAGCAGGCTTACAGGTGGGCGTGTGAAACTGTTTTTT	CASRLTGGRVKLFF
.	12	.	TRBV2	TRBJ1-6	TGTGCCACAGGGACGGAAAATTCACCCCTCCACTTT	CATGTENSPLHF
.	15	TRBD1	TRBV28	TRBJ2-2	TGTGCCAGCAGTAACCGGGACAGGGGGACCGGGGAGCTGTTTTTT	CASSNRDRGTGELFF
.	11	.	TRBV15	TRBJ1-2	TGTGCCACCAGCAGAGGCTATGGCTACACCTTC	CATSRGYGYTF
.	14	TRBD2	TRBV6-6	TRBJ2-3	TGTGCCAGCATCCCGGGGGGGCGCACAGATACGCAGTATTTT	CASIPGGRTDTQYF
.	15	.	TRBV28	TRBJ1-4	TGTGCCAGCAGTTCGAACCCCGGGGCTAATGAAAAACTGTTTTTT	CASSSNPGANEKLFF
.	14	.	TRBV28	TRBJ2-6	TGTGCCAGCAGAGGGGTCTCTGGGGCCAACGTCCTGACTTTC	CASRGVSGANVLTF
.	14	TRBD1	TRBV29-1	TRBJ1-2	TGCAGCGTTGAAGATCGGGGACAGGGATATGGCTACACCTTC	CSVEDRGQGYGYTF
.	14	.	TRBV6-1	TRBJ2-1	TGTGCCAGCGCTATACGGGGGTCCCTGAATGAGCAGTTCTTC	CASAIRGSLNEQFF
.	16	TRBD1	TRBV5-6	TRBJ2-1	TGTGCCAGCAGCTTGCGGGACAGACCTTCAAACAATGAGCAGTTCTTC	CASSLRDRPSNNEQFF
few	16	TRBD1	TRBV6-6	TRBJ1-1	TGTGCCAGCAGACCATCGTGGACAGGCATGAACACTGAAGCTTTCTTT	CASRPSWTGMNTEAFF
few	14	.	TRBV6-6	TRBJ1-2	TGTGCCAGCAGTTACTCCGGACAGAACTATGGCTACACCTTC	CASSYSGQNYGYTF
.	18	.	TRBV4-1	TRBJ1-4	TGCGCCAGCAGCCAAGGCATCCCTCCAGTTTCAACTAATGAAAAACTGTTTTTT	CASSQGIPPVSTNEKLFF
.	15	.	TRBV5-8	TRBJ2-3	TGTGCCAGCAGCTTGGGCAGTCAAATCACAGATACGCAGTATTTT	CASSLGSQITDTQYF
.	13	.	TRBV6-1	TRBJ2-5	TGTGCCAGTCTACATAACGTACAAGAGACCCAGTACTTC	CASLHNVQETQYF
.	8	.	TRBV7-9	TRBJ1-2	TGTGCCAGCAGCCAGTACACCTTC	CASSQYTF
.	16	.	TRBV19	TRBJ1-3	TGTGCCAGTAGTATAGATTGGCGCGGCTCTGGAAACACCATATATTTT	CASSIDWRGSGNTIYF
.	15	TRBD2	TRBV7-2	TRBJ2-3	TGTGCCAGCAGCTCGTTGCAAGCGGGGGCAGATACGCAGTATTTT	CASSSLQAGADTQYF
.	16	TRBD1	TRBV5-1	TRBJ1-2	TGCGCCAGCAGCTTCTACTCGACAGGGGAAAAATATGGCTACACCTTC	CASSFYSTGEKYGYTF
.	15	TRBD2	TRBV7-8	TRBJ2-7	TGTGCCAGCAGCTTAGGGCTAGCGGTGCCCCTCGAGCAGTACTTC	CASSLGLAVPLEQYF
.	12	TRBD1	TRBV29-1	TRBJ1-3	TGCAGCGCCCGGACAGGGTCGAACACCATATATTTT	CSARTGSNTIYF
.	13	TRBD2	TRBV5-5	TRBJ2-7	TGTGCCAGCAGCTTGGGGACTAGATACGAGCAGTACTTC	CASSLGTRYEQYF
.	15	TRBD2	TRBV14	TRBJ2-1	TGTGCCAGCAGCACCGGGACTAGCGGGACCAATGAGCAGTTCTTC	CASSTGTSGTNEQFF
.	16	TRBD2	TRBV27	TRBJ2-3	TGTGCCAGCAGTTTATTTGCGGGAGGGAGCACAGATACGCAGTATTTT	CASSLFAGGSTDTQYF
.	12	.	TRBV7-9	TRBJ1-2	TGTGCCAGCAGCTCCGGGGCGGACGGCTACACCTTC	CASSSGADGYTF
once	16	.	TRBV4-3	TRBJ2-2	TGCGCCAGCAGCCAAGACAGGGTTCGGAAGGCCGGGGAGCTGTTTTTT	CASSQDRVRKAGELFF
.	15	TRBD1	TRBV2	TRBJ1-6	TGTGCCAGCAGTGGGACAGGGCTTTCTAATTCACCCCTCCACTTT	CASSGTGLSNSPLHF
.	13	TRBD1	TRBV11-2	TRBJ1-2	TGTGCCAGCAGCCGTACAGGGGTCTATGGCTACACCTTC	CASSRTGVYGYTF
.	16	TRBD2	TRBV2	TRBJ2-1	TGTGCCAGCAATCGGCTAGCGGGGGGGCCTGGGAATGAGCAGTTCTTC	CASNRLAGGPGNEQFF
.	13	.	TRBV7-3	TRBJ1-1	TGTGCCAGCAGCAAGCAGGGGTTCACTGAAGCTTTCTTT	CASSKQGFTEAFF
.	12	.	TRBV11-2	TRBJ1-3	TGTGCCAGCAGCTCAGACCGAAACACCATATATTTT	CASSSDRNTIYF
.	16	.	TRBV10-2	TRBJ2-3	TGCGCCAGCGAAGGGGGCGGGAGAGGTAGCACAGATACGCAGTATTTT	CASEGGGRGSTDTQYF
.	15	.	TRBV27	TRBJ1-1	TGTGCCAGCAGTCCCCCAAGAAGCTTTCCCCACGGGGCTTTCTTT	CASSPPRSFPHGAFF
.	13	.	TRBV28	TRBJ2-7	TGTGCCAGCAGCGGACCCCCGGGCTACGAGCAGTACTTC	CASSGPPGYEQYF
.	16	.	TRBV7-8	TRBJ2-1	TGTGCCAGCAGTCAATTCCGGGACAAGTCCTACAATGAGCAGTTCTTC	CASSQFRDKSYNEQFF
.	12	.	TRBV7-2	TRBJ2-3	TGTGCCAGCAGCTCTCTAGCAGTTACGCAGTATTTT	CASSSLAVTQYF
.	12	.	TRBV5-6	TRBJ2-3	TGTGCCAGCAGCTATTACACAGATACGCAGTATTTT	CASSYYTDTQYF
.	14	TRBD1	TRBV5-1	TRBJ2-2	TGCGCCAGCAGCAGGACGACAGGGACCGGGGAGCTGTTTTTT	CASSRTTGTGELFF
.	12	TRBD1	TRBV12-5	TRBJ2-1	TGTGCTAGTGGTTTAACAGGGGTTGAGCAGTTCTTC	CASGLTGVEQFF